This TCR beta chain was retrieved from a study of T-cell memory formation after mild COVID-19. Notes on the study in general: Later expanders leaned toward CD4+, whereas clones contracting from day 15 to 85 were balanced CD4/CD8.

This clonotype was counted a few times. Its antigen is as yet unknown. Germline CDR1 is SGHRS and CDR2 is YFSETQ. Unmatched junction bases numbered 7, after V lost 4 bases and J lost 5 bases. The CDR3 spans 15 residues. In TCRdb, the 5' RACE reads were re-called with MiXCR into one record per CDR3 protein. The data contain 450,000 or so distinct CDR3 sequences, 15% to 20% of them singletons. The chain joins TRBV5-1 to TRBJ2-7; 12 bases match TRBD1. Sequencing used PBMCs or a T cell subset sorted from them (not recorded which). This clonotype was obtained from an adult woman who had mild COVID-19 (a few samples of this study predate the infection). Cell type and time point are not known. The CDR3 region is CASSIAGTGGHEQYF. The CDR3 coding sequence is TGCGCCAGCAGCATCGCCGGGACAGGGGGCCACGAGCAGTACTTC.